The 27 T cell receptor beta chains below all came from one sample that was sequenced in a study of shared clonotypes between healthy human individuals. Assay used: immunoSEQ multiplex PCR; TCRdb lists only in-frame clones, some missing. The sample lists hundreds of thousands of clones; 70% to 80% were seen once. Material: PBMCs. The receptors derive from a woman aged 40 to 49 in good health. Some clones in this sample may be carry-over from other donors' samples.

This clone came up a few times. This rearrangement joins TRBV18 to TRBJ2-7; TRBD1 or TRBD2 may be the D gene (6 bases each). The germline V and J ends were trimmed by 3 bases and 7 bases, with 13 bases remaining between them. CDR3 length: 13 residues. Germline CDR1 KGHSH, CDR2 LQKENI. The DNA of the CDR3 is TGTGCCAGCTCACCGACCAGGGGAGGAGAGCAGTACTTC. Protein: CASSPTRGGEQYF.

The rearrangement joins TRBV18 to TRBJ1-1; D is ambiguous. The CDR3 spans 16 residues. Deletions cut 3 bases from V and 0 bases from J, with 14 bases between. Germline loops: CDR1 KGHSH, CDR2 LQKENI. CDR3: CASSPPPDRVNTEAFF. Here the CDR3 DNA reads TGTGCCAGCTCACCCCCCCCGGATAGGGTGAACACTGAAGCTTTCTTT.

This clone has ten or more counts. The V and J genes are TRBV10-3 and TRBJ1-1; tentative D call: TRBD1 (5 bases). The CDR3 length is 12 residues. V gave up 4 bases and J gave up 11 bases, with 14 bases separating them. From germline, CDR1 is ENHRY and CDR2 SYGVKD. The CDR3 reads CAISGPGTAAFF. The CDR3 DNA follows: TGTGCCATCAGTGGACCCGGGACTGCCGCTTTCTTT.

V gene TRBV19 combines with J gene TRBJ2-6; D remains ambiguous. Per the germline V gene, CDR1 is LNHDA and CDR2 is SQIVND (reference sequence). This CDR3 has 15 residues. The V and J ends lost 1 base and 2 bases respectively, with 6 bases between them. DNA of the CDR3: TGTGCCAGTAGTATAGTTCTCACTGGGGCCAACGTCCTGACTTTC. This translates into CASSIVLTGANVLTF.

This clone showed up many times. The chain combines TRBV9 with TRBJ1-4; 8 positions agree with TRBD1. V dropped 3 bases and J dropped 8; count of bases not matched to a gene: 6. Germline CDR1 SGDLS, CDR2 YYNGEE. The CDR3 covers 14 residues. The CDR3 loop reads CASSAQGAGEKLFF. In nucleotides, the CDR3 is TGTGCCAGCAGCGCCCAGGGGGCTGGAGAAAAACTGTTTTTT.

V is TRBV27 and J is TRBJ1-1; TRBD1 might be the D (6 bases). The germline V and J ends were trimmed by 6 bases and 0 bases, with 20 bases remaining between them. The CDR3 spans 17 residues. Germline V CDR1 and CDR2: MNHEY, SMNVEV (reference sequence). CDR3 in amino acids: CASRLKTGIFMNTEAFF. CDR3 sequence (DNA): TGTGCCAGCAGGCTAAAAACAGGGATTTTCATGAACACTGAAGCTTTCTTT.

The V call is TRBV19, the J call TRBJ1-2; D not certain. Germline V gene lookup returns CDR1 LNHDA and CDR2 SQIVND (reference sequence). The CDR3 is made up of 14 amino acids. V lost 5 bases and J lost 1, with 11 bases in between. CDR3 loop: CASSPQTSNYGYTF. In DNA, the CDR3 is TGTGCCAGTAGTCCCCAGACAAGTAACTATGGCTACACCTTC.

With respect to this clone: A much larger clone lies a single base off, so this may be a read error. V and J are TRBV28 and TRBJ2-6; D is ambiguous. This CDR3 is 14 amino acids long. The V and J ends lost 4 bases and 2 bases respectively, with 6 bases between them. CDR1 is MDHEN and CDR2 is SYDVKM in the germline V gene. CDR3 residues: CASSWSPGANVLTF. The CDR3, as DNA: TGTGCCAGCAGTTGGTCCCCTGGGGCCAACGTCCTGACTTTC.

This clone was recorded once. Since a much larger clone is just one base distant, this may be a read error. The same CDR3 arises from other DNA sequences in this sample as well. CDR3 in DNA: TGTGCCAGCAGCTCTAGCGGTAGCACAGATACGCAGTATTTC. Protein: CASSSSGSTDTQYF. The chain recombines TRBV7-9 with TRBJ2-3; TRBD2 aligns across 7 bases. Germline CDR1 reads SEHNR; CDR2 reads FQNEAQ (reference sequence). The CDR3 extends over 14 amino acids.

Only one count was recorded for this clone. V usage is TRBV5-4 and J usage is TRBJ1-2; D unclear. Germline V gene lookup returns CDR1 SGHNT and CDR2 YYREEE (reference sequence). The CDR3 runs to 11 residues. Trimming pared 2 bases from V and 3 bases from J, leaving 2 bases between. The CDR3 sequence is CASSFDYGYTF. DNA of the CDR3: TGTGCCAGCAGCTTTGACTATGGCTACACCTTC. The entire variable domain, with the rest obtained from reference TRBV5-4 and TRBJ1-2, is as follows: ETGVTQSPTHLIKTRGQQVTLRCSSQSGHNTVSWYQQALGQGPQFIFQYYREEENGRGNFPPRFSGLQFPNYSSELNVNALELDDSALYLCASSFDYGYTFGSGTRLTVV.

The CDR3 region is CASSPRAAALGNEQFF. CDR3 DNA: TGTGCCAGCAGCCCTAGAGCGGCCGCACTAGGGAATGAGCAGTTCTTC. The chain uses TRBV7-2 and TRBJ2-1, with D perhaps TRBD2 (5 bases). The CDR3 has 16 amino acids. CDR1 and CDR2 from the germline V gene are SGHTA and FQGNSA. V was clipped by 5 bases and J by 7 bases, with 21 bases between them.

The chain joins TRBV7-2 to TRBJ1-5; a possible D gene is TRBD1 (6 bases). Germline-derived CDR1 and CDR2 are SGHTA and FQGNSA. Trimming pared 5 bases from V and 6 bases from J, leaving 17 bases between. The length of the CDR3 is 15 residues. The DNA for the CDR3 is TGTGCCAGCAGCGCCGTGTCCGGGGGGCTTCAGCCCCAGCATTTT. Its translation is CASSAVSGGLQPQHF.

With regard to this clone: Other DNA sequences in the same sample also yield this CDR3. The rearrangement links TRBV29-1 to TRBJ1-2, with D unclear. Germline lookup yields CDR1 SQVTM and CDR2 ANQGSEA. The CDR3 is 11 amino acids. Deletions cut 4 bases from V and 0 bases from J, with 3 bases between. The CDR3 region is CSVVANYGYTF. Written as DNA, the CDR3 is TGCAGCGTTGTTGCTAACTATGGCTACACCTTC. Together with reference TRBV29-1 and TRBJ1-2, the CDR3 gives the full variable domain: SAVISQKPSRDICQRGTSLTIQCQVDSQVTMMFWYRQQPGQSLTLIATANQGSEATYESGFVIDKFPISRPNLTFSTLTVSNMSPEDSSIYLCSVVANYGYTFGSGTRLTVV.

The chain combines TRBV2 with TRBJ1-2, with D maybe TRBD1 (5 bases). V lost 5 bases, J lost 1 base, and 17 bases lay in between. CDR3 length: 16 residues. Germline CDR1 and CDR2: SNHLY and FYNNEI. The chain's CDR3 is CASSRDRLHFNYGYTF. DNA of the CDR3: TGTGCCAGCAGTCGGGACCGACTACACTTTAACTATGGCTACACCTTC.

The chain joins TRBV9 to TRBJ2-2; D ambiguous. CDR1 SGDLS and CDR2 YYNGEE come from the germline V gene. V was shortened by 3 bases and J by 3 bases, with 9 bases between the two germline ends. CDR3 size: 14 residues. CDR3 loop: CASSERSYTGELFF. As DNA, the CDR3 is TGTGCCAGCAGCGAGAGGAGTTACACCGGGGAGCTGTTTTTT. The entire variable domain, with the rest obtained from reference TRBV9 and TRBJ2-2, is as follows: DSGVTQTPKHLITATGQRVTLRCSPRSGDLSVYWYQQSLDQGLQFLIQYYNGEERAKGNILERFSAQQFPDLHSELNLSSLELGDSALYFCASSERSYTGELFFGEGSRLTVL.

This clone was counted a few times. Other DNA sequences within the sample encode an identical CDR3. This chain uses TRBV10-3 with TRBJ2-1; 11 bases align to TRBD2. With V trimmed by 6 bases and J by 5 bases, 3 bases remained unmatched. There are 14 residues in the CDR3. Germline V gives CDR1 ENHRY, CDR2 SYGVKD. The CDR3 loop reads CAIRGTSGDNEQFF. The CDR3 DNA reads as TGTGCCATCAGGGGGACTAGCGGAGACAATGAGCAGTTCTTC.

This sequence joins TRBV6-1 and TRBJ2-4; D is perhaps TRBD1 (6 bases). CDR1 and CDR2 (germline): MNHNS, SASEGT. The CDR3 is 12 amino acids. V lost 5 bases and J 8 bases, leaving 10 bases between the germline ends. The CDR3 DNA follows: TGTGCCAGCAGTTCCCAGGGGTACATTCAGTACTTC. Residues: CASSSQGYIQYF.

The chain couples TRBV30 to TRBJ1-1; 8 nucleotides match TRBD1. Germline V gene sequence: CDR1 GTSNPN, CDR2 SVGIG (reference sequence). The CDR3 runs 13 residues. V lost 4 bases and J lost 1; bases outside the gene matches: 2. In DNA, the CDR3 is TGTGCCTGGACGGACAGGGCGAACACTGAAGCTTTCTTT. Residues: CAWTDRANTEAFF.

This chain connects TRBV27 to TRBJ2-7; 10 bases match TRBD2. This CDR3 is built from 15 residues. Germline loops: CDR1 MNHEY, CDR2 SMNVEV (reference sequence). The V and J ends lost 6 bases and 0 bases, in that order; junction bases with no gene match: 5. The CDR3, as DNA: TGTGCCAGCAGGATAGGACTAGCGGCCTCCTACGAGCAGTACTTC. It is translated as CASRIGLAASYEQYF.

The V gene is TRBV5-1, the J gene TRBJ2-5; TRBD2 matches at 9 bases. The CDR3 runs to 16 residues. Germline CDR1 SGHRS, CDR2 YFSETQ. V was pared by 2 bases and J by 2 bases, with 7 bases of the junction left unmatched. CDR3 DNA: TGCGCCAGCAGCTTAATGACTAGCGGAACGCAAGAGACCCAGTACTTC. Its protein is CASSLMTSGTQETQYF. Variable domain in full (rest from reference TRBV5-1 and TRBJ2-5): KAGVTQTPRYLIKTRGQQVTLSCSPISGHRSVSWYQQTPGQGLQFLFEYFSETQRNKGNFPGRFSGRQFSNSRSEMNVSTLELGDSALYLCASSLMTSGTQETQYFGPGTRLLVL.

This sequence joins TRBV29-1 and TRBJ2-7; D gene unclear. Trimming cost V 2 bases and J 2 bases, with 16 bases left between them. Germline lookup yields CDR1 SQVTM and CDR2 ANQGSEA. The length of the CDR3 is 15 residues. The CDR3 region is CSVEIFVRKAYEQYF. The CDR3 bases are TGCAGCGTTGAAATTTTCGTCAGGAAAGCCTACGAGCAGTACTTC.

The chain's CDR3 is CASSPTSGGVDTEAFF. Written as DNA, the CDR3 is TGTGCCAGCTCCCCGACCTCCGGAGGCGTGGACACTGAAGCTTTCTTT. V and J are TRBV18 and TRBJ1-1; no clear D gene. The CDR3 has 16 residues. Germline loops: CDR1 KGHSH, CDR2 LQKENI. The V end lost 6 bases, the J end lost 3 bases, and 20 bases lay between the germline ends.

This chain joins TRBV28 and TRBJ1-4; perhaps TRBD1 as D (6 bases). The CDR3 consists of 16 residues. With 7 bases removed from V and 2 bases from J, the gap between germline ends came to 17 bases. Germline V gives CDR1 MDHEN, CDR2 SYDVKM. The CDR3: CASTIRSGATNEKLFF. The CDR3, as DNA: TGTGCCAGCACCATCCGCTCGGGGGCGACTAATGAAAAACTGTTTTTT.

This chain links TRBV29-1 with TRBJ2-2; D remains ambiguous. Trimming removed 7 bases from V and 3 bases from J, with 15 bases in between. CDR1 and CDR2 from the germline V gene are SQVTM and ANQGSEA. This CDR3 has 14 residues. CDR3 nucleotide sequence: TGCAGCGCCTCTAAAAACGCGGACACCGGGGAGCTGTTTTTT. Its translation is CSASKNADTGELFF.

The rearrangement uses TRBV4-2 and TRBJ2-7, with 7 bases that match TRBD2. The ends lost 0 bases at V and 5 bases at J; junction bases unmatched: 7. The CDR3 spans 15 residues. CDR1 is LGHNA, CDR2 YNFKEQ, per germline. CDR3 DNA sequence: TGTGCCAGCAGCCAAGAATGGACTAGTACAGACGAGCAGTACTTC. Its translation is CASSQEWTSTDEQYF.

The V and J genes are TRBV6-1 and TRBJ1-4; weak D call: TRBD1 (5 bases). The V gene's germline CDR1 is MNHNS and CDR2 SASEGT. The length of the CDR3 is 15 residues. Deletions cut 6 bases from V and 4 bases from J, with 15 bases between. The CDR3 here is CASSVDREINEKLFF. CDR3 DNA sequence: TGTGCCAGCAGCGTTGACAGAGAGATTAATGAAAAACTGTTTTTT.

V and J are TRBV6-1 and TRBJ1-1; 9 bases are shared with TRBD1. V gave up 4 bases and J gave up 5 bases; unmatched junction bases: 8. This CDR3 contains 15 residues. Per germline, CDR1 MNHNS and CDR2 SASEGT. CDR3 protein: CASSAHRGRETEAFF. The CDR3, as DNA: TGTGCCAGCAGTGCCCACAGGGGGCGAGAAACTGAAGCTTTCTTT.